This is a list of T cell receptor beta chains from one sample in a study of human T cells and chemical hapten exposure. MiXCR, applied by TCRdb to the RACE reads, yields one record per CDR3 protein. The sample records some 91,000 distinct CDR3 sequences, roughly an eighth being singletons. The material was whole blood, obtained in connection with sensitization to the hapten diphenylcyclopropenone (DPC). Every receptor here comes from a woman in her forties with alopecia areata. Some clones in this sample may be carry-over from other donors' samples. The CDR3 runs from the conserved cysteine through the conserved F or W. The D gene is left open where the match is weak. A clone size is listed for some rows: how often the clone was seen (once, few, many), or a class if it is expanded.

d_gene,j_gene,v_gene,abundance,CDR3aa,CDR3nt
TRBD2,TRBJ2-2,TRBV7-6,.,CASSSGSGGQTGELFF,TGTGCCAGCAGCTCGGGGAGCGGGGGCCAGACCGGGGAGCTGTTTTTT
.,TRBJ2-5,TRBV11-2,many,CASSFAGPPGETQYF,TGTGCCAGCAGCTTCGCGGGACCCCCTGGAGAGACCCAGTACTTC
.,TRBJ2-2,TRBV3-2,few,CASSLGLLVAGATGELFF,TGTGCCAGCAGCCTCGGACTTTTGGTAGCGGGTGCGACCGGGGAGCTGTTTTTT
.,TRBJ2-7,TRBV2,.,CASRGRISYEQYF,TGTGCCAGCAGGGGACGGATCTCCTACGAGCAGTACTTC
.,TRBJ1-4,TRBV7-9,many,CASSPFVGVGRDEKLFF,TGTGCCAGCAGCCCCTTCGTAGGCGTAGGCCGGGACGAAAAACTGTTTTTT
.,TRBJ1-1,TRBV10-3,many,CAIKEQDMNTEAFF,TGTGCCATCAAGGAACAGGACATGAACACTGAAGCTTTCTTT
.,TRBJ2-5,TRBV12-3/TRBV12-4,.,CASSKSDSGETQYF,TGTGCCAGCAGTAAATCGGACAGTGGAGAGACCCAGTACTTC
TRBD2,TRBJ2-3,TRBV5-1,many,CASSLSPLTSASTDTQYF,TGCGCCAGCAGCTTGAGTCCTCTGACTAGCGCGAGCACAGATACGCAGTATTTT
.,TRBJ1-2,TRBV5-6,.,CASSLSRGIYGYTF,TGTGCCAGCAGCTTGAGCCGGGGAATCTATGGCTACACCTTC
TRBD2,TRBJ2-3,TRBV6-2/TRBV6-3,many,CASSSKLAGGTHYTDTQYF,TGTGCCAGCAGTTCCAAACTAGCGGGAGGAACCCATTACACAGATACGCAGTATTTT
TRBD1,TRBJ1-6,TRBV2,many,CARATGGRDSPLHF,TGTGCCAGAGCGACAGGGGGTAGGGATTCACCCCTCCACTTT
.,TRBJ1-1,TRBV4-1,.,CPSSPPGGEGVHGGTEAFF,TGCCCCAGCAGCCCGCCTGGGGGAGAGGGTGTTCACGGGGGCACTGAAGCTTTCTTT
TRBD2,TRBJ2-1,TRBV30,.,CAWRRPSGSQYEQFF,TGTGCCTGGAGGCGCCCGAGCGGGAGTCAGTATGAGCAGTTCTTC
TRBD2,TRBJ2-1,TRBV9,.,CASTPKSSGSNNEQFF,TGTGCCAGCACCCCCAAGTCTAGCGGGAGTAACAATGAGCAGTTCTTC
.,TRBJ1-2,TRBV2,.,CASSELGQGVYGYTF,TGTGCCAGCAGTGAATTAGGGCAGGGAGTCTATGGCTACACCTTC
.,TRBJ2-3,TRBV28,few,CASSLWGDTQYF,TGTGCCAGCAGTTTATGGGGGGATACGCAGTATTTT
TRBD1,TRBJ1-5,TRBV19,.,CASTPQGTGGHSNQPQHF,TGTGCCAGTACCCCCCAAGGGACAGGGGGGCATAGCAATCAGCCCCAGCATTTT
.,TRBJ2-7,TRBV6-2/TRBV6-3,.,CASSYGGDPREQYF,TGTGCCAGCAGTTACGGAGGCGACCCTAGGGAGCAGTACTTC
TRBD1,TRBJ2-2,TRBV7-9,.,CASSRRTGGPNTGELFF,TGTGCCAGCAGCAGGAGGACAGGAGGACCGAACACCGGGGAGCTGTTTTTT
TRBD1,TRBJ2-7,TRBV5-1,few,CASSISDRGPYEQYF,TGCGCCAGCAGCATCAGCGACAGGGGTCCCTACGAGCAGTACTTC
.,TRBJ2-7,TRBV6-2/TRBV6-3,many,CASSYGDEQYF,TGTGCCAGCAGTTATGGGGACGAGCAGTACTTC
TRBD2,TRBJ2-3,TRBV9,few,CASSVGTSNTDTQYF,TGTGCCAGCAGCGTGGGGACTAGCAACACAGATACGCAGTATTTT
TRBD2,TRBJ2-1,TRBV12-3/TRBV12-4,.,CASSLSSGDEQFF,TGTGCCAGCAGCCTATCTAGCGGCGATGAGCAGTTCTTC
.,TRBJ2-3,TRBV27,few,CASSLRRGDTQYF,TGTGCCAGCAGTTTACGACGCGGAGATACGCAGTATTTT
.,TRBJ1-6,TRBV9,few,CASSVTDVQSPLHF,TGTGCCAGCAGCGTGACGGATGTACAGTCACCCCTCCACTTT
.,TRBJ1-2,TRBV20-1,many,CSAPGQYGYTF,TGCAGTGCTCCAGGGCAATATGGCTACACCTTC
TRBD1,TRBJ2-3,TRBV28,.,CASSIPGQGSADTQYF,TGTGCCAGCAGTATACCGGGACAGGGAAGCGCAGATACGCAGTATTTT
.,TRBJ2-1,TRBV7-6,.,CATPDEQFF,TGTGCTACCCCCGATGAGCAGTTCTTC